Below are 31 T cell receptor beta chains sequenced from a single sample in a study of response to subunit inactivated influenza vaccine. MiXCR was run by TCRdb on the RT-PCR reads, yielding one entry per CDR3 protein. The sample has about 650,000 distinct CDR3 sequences, 13% to 15% seen once. Sequencing used PBMCs from blood, obtained around two weeks before vaccination. Receptor source: a man aged 50 to 60 who received an inactivated influenza vaccine.

In its sample, this clonotype was seen a few times. The V call is TRBV6-2 or TRBV6-3, the J call TRBJ2-2; 9 positions match TRBD2. Trimming removed 8 bases from V and 4 bases from J; junction bases left unmatched: 14. CDR3 size: 17 residues. Looked up from germline, CDR1 is MNHEY and CDR2 is SVGEGT. The CDR3 sequence is CASSRLAAGAGTGELFF. The CDR3 DNA is TGTGCCAGCTCTCGACTAGCGGCCGGGGCGGGCACCGGGGAGCTGTTTTTT.

The chain links TRBV27 to TRBJ2-7; 10 bases agree with TRBD2. V lost 6 bases and J lost 3; bases outside the gene matches: 8. There are 15 residues in the CDR3. Germline values: CDR1 MNHEY, CDR2 SMNVEV (reference sequence). The CDR3 protein is CASSPSVAGGYEQYF. DNA for the CDR3: TGTGCCAGCAGCCCATCGGTAGCGGGGGGCTACGAGCAGTACTTC.

This clonotype was found many times. The gene calls are TRBV29-1 and TRBJ2-3; D might be TRBD1 (6 bases). The CDR3 totals 13 residues. Germline CDR1 is SQVTM and CDR2 is ANQGSEA. The ends were cut back, 5 bases at V and 2 bases at J, with 11 bases in the middle. CDR3 protein: CSVRTVLTDTQYF. The CDR3 nucleotides read TGCAGCGTTCGGACAGTCCTCACAGATACGCAGTATTTT.

This clonotype was observed a handful of times. The chain employs TRBV2 and TRBJ2-1; the D call may be TRBD1 or TRBD2 (5 bases each). Germline V lookup: CDR1 SNHLY, CDR2 FYNNEI. This CDR3 region has 16 residues. Trimming cost V 4 bases and J 0 bases, with 13 bases left between them. DNA for the CDR3: TGTGCCAGCAGTGCAGGGACCGGTGGCTCCTACAATGAGCAGTTCTTC. Translation: CASSAGTGGSYNEQFF. Variable domain in full (rest from reference TRBV2 and TRBJ2-1): EPEVTQTPSHQVTQMGQEVILRCVPISNHLYFYWYRQILGQKVEFLVSFYNNEISEKSEIFDDQFSVERPDGSNFTLKIRSTKLEDSAMYFCASSAGTGGSYNEQFFGPGTRLTVL.

This clonotype was found a few times. The rearrangement joins TRBV12-3 or TRBV12-4 to TRBJ1-2, with D hard to call. The ends were cut back, 6 bases at V and 8 bases at J, with 13 bases in the middle. This CDR3 is 12 amino acids long. The CDR3 sequence: CASRREREGYTF. The DNA of the CDR3 is TGTGCCAGCAGGAGGGAGAGGGAGGGCTACACCTTC.

This clonotype was found a few times. The rearrangement joins TRBV25-1 to TRBJ1-2; 7 bases agree with TRBD1. CDR3 size: 14 residues. Unmatched junction bases numbered 6, after V lost 3 bases and J lost 5 bases. Per the germline V gene, CDR1 is MGHDK and CDR2 is SYGVNS. In nucleotides, the CDR3 is TGTGCCAGCAGTGATTTACAGGGGTTTTATGGCTACACCTTC. The encoded protein is CASSDLQGFYGYTF.

This clonotype was counted many times. The chain employs TRBV7-2 and TRBJ2-3; 10 bases agree with TRBD2. The CDR3 contains 16 residues. Germline assignment: CDR1 SGHTA and CDR2 FQGNSA. V dropped 5 bases and J dropped 1; count of bases not matched to a gene: 6. The CDR3 is CASSPRLAGGTDTQYF. In DNA, the CDR3 is TGTGCCAGCAGCCCCAGGCTAGCGGGGGGCACAGATACGCAGTATTTT.

V is TRBV5-1 and J is TRBJ2-7, with D perhaps given as TRBD1 or TRBD2 (7 bases each). V was shortened by 5 bases and J by 4 bases, with 19 bases between the two germline ends. This CDR3 spans 15 amino acids. Germline V CDR1 and CDR2: SGHRS, YFSETQ. CDR3 sequence (DNA): TGCGCCAGCAGTCCCGCAGGGGGAGGGGAATACGAGCAGTACTTC. Translated, it gives CASSPAGGGEYEQYF.

The chain carries TRBV28 and TRBJ2-2, with a weak D call TRBD2 (6 bases). Germline V gene sequence: CDR1 MDHEN, CDR2 SYDVKM. The CDR3 has 15 residues. The V and J ends lost 3 bases and 5 bases respectively, with 13 bases between them. The CDR3 bases are TGTGCCAGCAGTTTCCCTGGAGGGGCGACCGGGGAGCTGTTTTTT. Its protein product is CASSFPGGATGELFF.

V is TRBV7-2 and J is TRBJ2-1; the D is unclear. The germline gives CDR1 SGHTA, CDR2 FQGNSA. The CDR3 covers 14 residues. Trimming shortened V by 4 bases and J by 8 bases, and 15 bases separated the two germline ends. CDR3 sequence: CASSSYPLEHEQFF. The CDR3 coding sequence is TGTGCCAGCAGCTCCTACCCTCTAGAACATGAGCAGTTCTTC. Full variable domain (missing parts from reference TRBV7-2 and TRBJ2-1): GAGVSQSPSNKVTEKGKDVELRCDPISGHTALYWYRQSLGQGLEFLIYFQGNSAPDKSGLPSDRFSAERTGGSVSTLTIQRTQQEDSAVYLCASSSYPLEHEQFFGPGTRLTVL.

The J gene is TRBJ2-2, the V gene TRBV4-2; weak D call: TRBD2 (5 bases). V was trimmed by 4 bases and J by 2 bases, leaving 14 bases between them. The CDR3 has 16 amino acids. Germline lookup yields CDR1 LGHNA and CDR2 YNFKEQ. The CDR3 sequence: CASSPTGVTNTGELFF. For the CDR3, the DNA is TGTGCCAGCAGCCCAACCGGGGTAACAAACACCGGGGAGCTGTTTTTT.

V gene TRBV27 combines with J gene TRBJ2-6, with 7 bases identical to TRBD1. The ends lost 4 bases at V and 0 bases at J; junction bases unmatched: 9. Germline values: CDR1 MNHEY, CDR2 SMNVEV (reference sequence). This CDR3 is 18 amino acids long. CDR3 sequence: CASSSYRGFSSGANVLTF. The CDR3, as DNA: TGTGCCAGCAGTTCTTACAGGGGATTTAGCTCTGGGGCCAACGTCCTGACTTTC.

This clonotype has at least ten counts. The chain employs TRBV12-3 or TRBV12-4 and TRBJ2-3; 9 nucleotides match TRBD2. Trimming cost V 2 bases and J 2 bases; bases outside gene matches: 2. The CDR3 spans 15 residues. CDR3 sequence (DNA): TGTGCCAGCAGTTTACTAGCGGGACACACAGATACGCAGTATTTT. It yields the protein CASSLLAGHTDTQYF.

V is TRBV7-9 and J is TRBJ2-3; TRBD2 matches 14 bases. Losses at the gene ends were 3 bases for V and 1 base for J; bases not matched to a gene: 3. This CDR3 contains 17 residues. CDR1 and CDR2 (germline): SEHNR, FQNEAQ (reference sequence). CDR3 DNA sequence: TGTGCCAGCAGCTTCCCGACTAGCGGGGGGGGCACAGATACGCAGTATTTT. Translation gives CASSFPTSGGGTDTQYF. Supplemented by reference TRBV7-9 and TRBJ2-3, the full variable domain reads DTGVSQNPRHKITKRGQNVTFRCDPISEHNRLYWYRQTLGQGPEFLTYFQNEAQLEKSRLLSDRFSAERPKGSFSTLEIQRTEQGDSAMYLCASSFPTSGGGTDTQYFGPGTRLTVL.

CDR3 in amino acids: CASRAAAGNTIYF. CDR3 bases: TGTGCCAGCAGGGCAGCGGCTGGAAACACCATATATTTT. V gene TRBV27 combines with J gene TRBJ1-3; D gene uncertain. The length of the CDR3 is 13 residues. Trimming left V 6 bases short and J 2 bases short, with 8 bases between. Germline CDR1 is MNHEY and CDR2 is SMNVEV (reference sequence).

This chain connects TRBV10-3 to TRBJ2-3; 7 nucleotides align to TRBD1. Germline V gene sequence: CDR1 ENHRY, CDR2 SYGVKD. With 2 bases clipped from V and 0 bases from J, the junction kept 2 bases outside the gene matches. The CDR3 loop spans 15 amino acids. CDR3 bases: TGTGCCATCAGTGAGACAGGGGTTAGCACAGATACGCAGTATTTT. Protein product: CAISETGVSTDTQYF.

This clonotype was seen only a few times. The chain has TRBV7-9 and TRBJ2-3; D gene ambiguous. The CDR3 totals 15 residues. Trimming removed 4 bases from V and 4 bases from J, with 15 bases in between. The germline gives CDR1 SEHNR, CDR2 FQNEAQ (reference sequence). DNA for the CDR3: TGTGCCAGCAGCTCGCCCCAAACTCACCCAGATACGCAGTATTTT. It is translated as CASSSPQTHPDTQYF.

This clonotype was observed a few times. This chain links TRBV4-2 with TRBJ2-1, with TRBD1 identical over 9 bases. Germline V CDR1 and CDR2: LGHNA, YNFKEQ. V lost 4 bases, J lost 8 bases, and 12 bases stayed unmatched. The CDR3 extends over 16 amino acids. The CDR3 nucleotides are TGTGCCAGCAGCCGGGTCGGGACAGGGAGTTTCTATGAGCAGTTCTTC. Translated: CASSRVGTGSFYEQFF.

As concerns this clonotype: This likely comes from a read error, as the CDR3 has no conserved phenylalanine or tryptophan at its end. V gene TRBV6-5 combines with J gene TRBJ2-7; possible D gene TRBD1, 6 bases. The CDR3 is 16 amino acids. Germline V gene data show CDR1 as MNHEY and CDR2 as SVGAGI. V was pared by 4 bases and J by 0 bases, with 16 bases between. The CDR3 region has the DNA TGTGCCAGCAGTTCCGAGAGGGGGAGAAGCTCCTACGAGCAGTACTCC. As protein: CASSSERGRSSYEQYS.

The chain joins TRBV27 to TRBJ2-3, with 9 bases lining up with TRBD2. Germline CDR1 MNHEY, CDR2 SMNVEV (reference sequence). The V gene end was trimmed by 11 bases and the J gene end by 1 base; junction bases not matched to a gene: 22. The CDR3 runs 19 residues. The CDR3 region has the DNA TGTGCCCTCAGTTTAGTAGCGGGGGAAGTATTTCTCGGCACAGATACGCAGTATTTT. Protein sequence: CALSLVAGEVFLGTDTQYF.

This chain joins TRBV7-2 and TRBJ2-7, with D uncertain. Trimming cost V 5 bases and J 5 bases, with 16 bases left between them. Germline values: CDR1 SGHTA, CDR2 FQGNSA. The CDR3 covers 14 residues. CDR3 loop: CASSRDTLSHEQYF. In DNA, the CDR3 is TGTGCCAGCAGCCGCGACACCCTAAGCCACGAGCAGTACTTC.

J is TRBJ2-3 and V is TRBV20-1; D perhaps matches TRBD1 (5 bases). Looked up from germline, CDR1 is DFQATT and CDR2 is SNEGSKA (reference sequence). The length of the CDR3 is 15 residues. V dropped 1 base and J dropped 3 bases, with 14 bases sitting between them. CDR3 residues: CSARGPPRQTDTQYF. CDR3 nucleotide sequence: TGCAGTGCTAGAGGTCCTCCTAGACAGACAGATACGCAGTATTTT.

The V call is TRBV5-1, the J call TRBJ2-7, with TRBD2 matching over 8 bases. Germline-derived CDR1 and CDR2 are SGHRS and YFSETQ. The CDR3 contains 15 residues. V lost 0 bases to trimming and J lost 4 bases; unmatched junction nucleotides: 6. CDR3 sequence: CASSLETSAQYEQYF. In DNA form, the CDR3 reads TGCGCCAGCAGCTTGGAGACTAGCGCCCAATACGAGCAGTACTTC.

This clonotype was counted at least ten times. The chain employs TRBV20-1 and TRBJ2-7, with D unclear. There are 13 residues in the CDR3. V lost 3 bases, J lost 2 bases, and 11 bases lay in between. Germline assignment: CDR1 DFQATT and CDR2 SNEGSKA (reference sequence). The chain's CDR3 is CSASIRVPYEQYF. The CDR3 nucleotides read TGCAGTGCTAGTATACGGGTACCCTACGAGCAGTACTTC.

The table lists this clonotype with a few counts. The CDR3 is CATSRAVSDIQYF. In DNA, the CDR3 is TGTGCCACCAGCAGAGCAGTTTCGGATATTCAGTACTTC. This chain joins TRBV15 and TRBJ2-4; D remains ambiguous. V was cut by 1 base and J by 10 bases, with 11 bases left in between. The CDR3 extends over 13 amino acids. Germline values: CDR1 LNHNV, CDR2 YYDKDF (reference sequence).

The rearrangement links TRBV6-2 or TRBV6-3 to TRBJ2-5; the D is unclear. Germline CDR1 and CDR2: MNHEY and SVGEGT. CDR3 size: 13 residues. Trimming took off 6 bases at V and 0 bases at J, with 8 bases between the two ends. CDR3 loop: CASSRSYQETQYF. The DNA of the CDR3 is TGTGCCAGCAGCCGCTCTTACCAAGAGACCCAGTACTTC.

At least ten counts were recorded for this clonotype. The CDR3 coding sequence is TGTGCCAGCAGTGACCAAGGAAACACCGGGGAGCTGTTTTTT. Its protein product is CASSDQGNTGELFF. The chain joins TRBV6-1 to TRBJ2-2, with unresolved D. CDR3 length: 14 residues. The germline V gene encodes CDR1 MNHNS and CDR2 SASEGT. Trimming shortened V by 3 bases and J by 2 bases, and 7 bases separated the two germline ends.

This clonotype was found a few times. This sequence joins TRBV20-1 and TRBJ2-3; 8 bases fit TRBD2. The CDR3 spans 16 residues. Unmatched junction bases numbered 9, after V lost 0 bases and J lost 4 bases. CDR1 and CDR2 from the germline V gene are DFQATT and SNEGSKA (reference sequence). DNA of the CDR3: TGCAGTGCTAGAGATCAGCCGGGACTAGTATCAGATACGCAGTATTTT. It translates to CSARDQPGLVSDTQYF.

Of note for this clonotype: One base away lies a much larger clone, so this may be a sequencing read error. The rearrangement uses TRBV15 and TRBJ2-1; D is undetermined. V dropped 6 bases and J dropped 5 bases, with 14 bases sitting between them. There are 14 residues in the CDR3. The germline V gene has CDR1 LNHNV and CDR2 YYDKDF (reference sequence). The CDR3 DNA sequence: TGTGCCACCAGGGGTTTACTACTGAACAATGAGCAGTTCTTC. Amino acids: CATRGLLLNNEQFF. Drawing the rest from reference TRBV15 and TRBJ2-1, the complete variable domain is DAMVIQNPRYQVTQFGKPVTLSCSQTLNHNVMYWYQQKSSQAPKLLFHYYDKDFNNEADTPDNFQSRRPNTSFCFLDIRSPGLGDTAMYLCATRGLLLNNEQFFGPGTRLTVL.

This clonotype was detected many times. The rearrangement joins TRBV20-1 to TRBJ2-3, with 8 bases that match TRBD2. Per the germline V gene, CDR1 is DFQATT and CDR2 is SNEGSKA (reference sequence). The CDR3 runs to 15 residues. J lost 4 bases, V lost 1 base, and 7 bases had no gene match. The CDR3: CSARGGTSRADTQYF. For the CDR3, the DNA is TGCAGTGCTAGAGGCGGGACTAGTAGAGCAGATACGCAGTATTTT.

This clonotype was counted between two and nine times. The chain uses TRBV4-3 and TRBJ2-1; TRBD2 might be the D (6 bases). V lost 0 bases and J lost 9, with 18 bases in between. The CDR3 runs to 16 residues. The germline gives CDR1 LGHNA, CDR2 YSLEER. CDR3 DNA: TGCGCCAGCAGCCAAGAGCTACGTCGGGGGTTAGGTGAGCAGTTCTTC. Residues: CASSQELRRGLGEQFF.